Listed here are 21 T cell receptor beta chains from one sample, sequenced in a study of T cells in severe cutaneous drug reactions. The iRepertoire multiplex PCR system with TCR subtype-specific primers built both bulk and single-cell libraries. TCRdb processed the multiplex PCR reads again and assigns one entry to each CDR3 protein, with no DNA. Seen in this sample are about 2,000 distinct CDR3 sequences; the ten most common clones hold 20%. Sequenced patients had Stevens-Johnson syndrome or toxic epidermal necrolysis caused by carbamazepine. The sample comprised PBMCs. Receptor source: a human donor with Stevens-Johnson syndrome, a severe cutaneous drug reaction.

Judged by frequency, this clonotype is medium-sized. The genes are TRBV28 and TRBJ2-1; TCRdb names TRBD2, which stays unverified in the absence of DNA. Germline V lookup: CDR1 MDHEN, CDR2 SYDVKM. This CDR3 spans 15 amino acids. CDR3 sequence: CASSSRDYSYNEQFF.

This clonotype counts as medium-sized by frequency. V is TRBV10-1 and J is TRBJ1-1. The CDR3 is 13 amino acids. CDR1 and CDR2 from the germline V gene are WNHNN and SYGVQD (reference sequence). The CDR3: CASSAGVSTEAFF.

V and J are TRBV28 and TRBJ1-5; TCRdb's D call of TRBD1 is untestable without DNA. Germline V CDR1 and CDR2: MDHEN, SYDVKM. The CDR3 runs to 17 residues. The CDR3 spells CASARIEGKDSNQPQHF.

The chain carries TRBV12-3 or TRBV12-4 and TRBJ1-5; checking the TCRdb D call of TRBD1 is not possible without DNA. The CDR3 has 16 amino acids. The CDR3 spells CASSLGDRGSHQPQHF.

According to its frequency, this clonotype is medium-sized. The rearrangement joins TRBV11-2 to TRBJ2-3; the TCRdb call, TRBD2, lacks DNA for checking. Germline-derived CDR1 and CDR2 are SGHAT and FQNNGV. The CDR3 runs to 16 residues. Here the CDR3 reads CASSFGLAGDTDTQYF.

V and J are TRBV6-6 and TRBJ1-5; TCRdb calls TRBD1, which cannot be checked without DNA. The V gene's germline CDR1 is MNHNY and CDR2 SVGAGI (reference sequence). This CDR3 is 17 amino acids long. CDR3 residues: CASSYSRQSGGNQPQHF.

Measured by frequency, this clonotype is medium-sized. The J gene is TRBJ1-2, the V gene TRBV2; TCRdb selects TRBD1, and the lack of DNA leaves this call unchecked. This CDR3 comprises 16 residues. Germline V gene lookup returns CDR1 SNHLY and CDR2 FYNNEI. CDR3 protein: CASSELGGRSNYGYTF.

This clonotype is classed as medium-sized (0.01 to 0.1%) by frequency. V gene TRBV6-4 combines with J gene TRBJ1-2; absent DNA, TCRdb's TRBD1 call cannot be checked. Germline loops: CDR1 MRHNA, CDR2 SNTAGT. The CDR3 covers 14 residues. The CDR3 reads CASSETGGANGYTF.

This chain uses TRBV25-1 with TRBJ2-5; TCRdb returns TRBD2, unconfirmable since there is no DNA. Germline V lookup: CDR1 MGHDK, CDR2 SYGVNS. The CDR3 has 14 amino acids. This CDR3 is CASSEWSGSETQYF.

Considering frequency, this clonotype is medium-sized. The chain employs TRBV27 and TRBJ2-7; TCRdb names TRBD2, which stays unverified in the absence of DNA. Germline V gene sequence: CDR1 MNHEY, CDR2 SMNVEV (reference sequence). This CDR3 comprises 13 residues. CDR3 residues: CARKGRGSYEQYF.

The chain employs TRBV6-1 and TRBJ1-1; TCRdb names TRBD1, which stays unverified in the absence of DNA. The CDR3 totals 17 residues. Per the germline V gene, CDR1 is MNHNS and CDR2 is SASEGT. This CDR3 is CASRSTQGTVRNTEAFF.

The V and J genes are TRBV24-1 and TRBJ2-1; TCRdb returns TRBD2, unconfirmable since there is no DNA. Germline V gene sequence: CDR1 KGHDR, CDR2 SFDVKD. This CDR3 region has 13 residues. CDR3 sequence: CATSDRGGYEQFF.

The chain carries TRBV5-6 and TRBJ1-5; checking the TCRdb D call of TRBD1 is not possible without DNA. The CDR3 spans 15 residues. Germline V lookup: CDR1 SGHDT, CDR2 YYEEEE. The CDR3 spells CASSAGHNSNQPQHF.

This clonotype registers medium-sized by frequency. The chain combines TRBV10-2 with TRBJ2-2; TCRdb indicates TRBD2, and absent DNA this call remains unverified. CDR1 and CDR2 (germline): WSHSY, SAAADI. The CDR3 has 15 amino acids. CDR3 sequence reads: CASSLAGEYTGELFF.

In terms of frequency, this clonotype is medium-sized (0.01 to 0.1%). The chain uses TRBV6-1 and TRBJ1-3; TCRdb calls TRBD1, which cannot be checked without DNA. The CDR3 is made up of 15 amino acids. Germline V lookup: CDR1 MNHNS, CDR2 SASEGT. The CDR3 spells CASSRQLASGNTIYF.

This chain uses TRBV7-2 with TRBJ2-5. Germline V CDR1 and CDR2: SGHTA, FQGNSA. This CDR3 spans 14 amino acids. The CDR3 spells CASSLAGLKETQYF.

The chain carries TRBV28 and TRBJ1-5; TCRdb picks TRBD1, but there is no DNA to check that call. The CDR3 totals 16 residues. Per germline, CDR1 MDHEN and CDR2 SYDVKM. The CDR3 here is CASSIVTGGVNQPQHF.

The CDR3 spells CASSQGDPSPGVRNQPQHF. The chain is built from TRBV4-1 and TRBJ1-5. The CDR3 contains 19 residues. Germline values: CDR1 MGHRA, CDR2 YSYEKL.

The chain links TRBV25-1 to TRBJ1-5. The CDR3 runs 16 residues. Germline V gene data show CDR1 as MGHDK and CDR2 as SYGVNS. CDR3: CASSEPGRAGNQPQHF.

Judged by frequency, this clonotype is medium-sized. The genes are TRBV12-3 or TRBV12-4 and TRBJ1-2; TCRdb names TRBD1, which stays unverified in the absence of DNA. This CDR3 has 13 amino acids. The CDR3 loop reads CASSETGGDGYTF.

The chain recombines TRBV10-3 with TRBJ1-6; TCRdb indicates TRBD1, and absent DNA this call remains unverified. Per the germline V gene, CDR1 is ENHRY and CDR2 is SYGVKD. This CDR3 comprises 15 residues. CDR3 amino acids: CAISEWDRLNSPLHF.